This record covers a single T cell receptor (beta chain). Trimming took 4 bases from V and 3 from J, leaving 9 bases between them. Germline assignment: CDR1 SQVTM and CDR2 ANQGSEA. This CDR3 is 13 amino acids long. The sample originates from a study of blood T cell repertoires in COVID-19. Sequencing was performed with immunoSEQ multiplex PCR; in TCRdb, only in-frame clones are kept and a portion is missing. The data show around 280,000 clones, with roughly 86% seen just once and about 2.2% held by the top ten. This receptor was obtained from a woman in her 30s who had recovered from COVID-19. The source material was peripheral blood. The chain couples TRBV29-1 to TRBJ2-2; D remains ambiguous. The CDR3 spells CSVGRHYTGELFF. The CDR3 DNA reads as TGCAGCGTTGGTCGACACTACACCGGGGAGCTGTTTTTT.